This T cell receptor beta chain comes out of a study of human T cells and chemical hapten exposure. Time point reported: patch test 1, 2 weeks after DPC sensitization. As for treatment: therapeutic diphenylcyclopropenone sensitization with weekly scalp DPC. Germline V lookup: CDR1 SGHRS, CDR2 YFSETQ. The CDR3 loop spans 16 amino acids. Germline trimming cut 4 bases from V and 2 bases from J; bases unmatched to any gene: 9. This clonotype has only a few counts. In the source study's methods: Samples contained a median of about 100,000 TCRs, with a range of roughly 23,224 to 700,000. TCRdb reprocessed the RACE reads with MiXCR, giving one entry per CDR3 protein. What appears here as the V and J calls and clone size reflects TCRdb's work, not the paper's. The data show 90,000 to 120,000 distinct CDR3 sequences, roughly 9.6% seen once.

This sequence joins TRBV5-1 and TRBJ2-3; TRBD2 aligns across 8 bases. Sample: whole blood, taken in connection with sensitization to the hapten diphenylcyclopropenone (DPC). This receptor was obtained from a woman between 35 and 50 years old with alopecia areata. Some clones in this sample may be carry-over from other donors' samples. CDR3 sequence (DNA): TGCGCCAGCAGCCCCGGGACTAGGACCAACACAGATACGCAGTATTTT. Its protein product is CASSPGTRTNTDTQYF.